The 25 T cell receptor beta chains in this list originate from one sample, sequenced in a study of blood T cell repertoires in COVID-19. Produced via immunoSEQ multiplex PCR; TCRdb's table is partial and in-frame only. The sample carries some 210,000 clones, about 93% recorded once. Specimen: peripheral blood. These receptors all come from a man in his 60s with COVID-19, enrolled during active disease.

This chain links TRBV19 with TRBJ2-7; possibly TRBD2 for D (6 bases). The ends were cut back, 3 bases at V and 0 bases at J, with 12 bases in the middle. The CDR3 runs 15 residues. CDR1 and CDR2 from the germline V gene are LNHDA and SQIVND (reference sequence). The CDR3 coding sequence is TGTGCCAGTAGTATTCTACACGGGAGCTCCTACGAGCAGTACTTC. Translation gives CASSILHGSSYEQYF.

This rearrangement joins TRBV12-3 or TRBV12-4 to TRBJ1-5; 7 bases line up with TRBD1. V lost 6 bases to trimming and J lost 7 bases; unmatched junction nucleotides: 6. The CDR3 has 13 amino acids. CDR3 residues: CASSYRGGQPQHF. The CDR3 region has the DNA TGTGCCAGCAGCTACAGGGGAGGACAGCCCCAGCATTTT.

V and J are TRBV28 and TRBJ2-1, with TRBD2 matching over 10 bases. Trimming removed 6 bases from V and 2 bases from J; junction bases left unmatched: 4. Germline values: CDR1 MDHEN, CDR2 SYDVKM. CDR3 length equals 15 residues. The CDR3 region is CASRYSGGTYNEQFF. For the CDR3, the DNA is TGTGCCAGCAGATATAGCGGGGGGACCTACAATGAGCAGTTCTTC.

This chain joins TRBV30 and TRBJ1-5; a possible D gene is TRBD1 (5 bases). The length of the CDR3 is 15 residues. Trimming took 0 bases from V and 4 from J, leaving 13 bases between them. CDR1 is GTSNPN and CDR2 is SVGIG in the germline V gene (reference sequence). CDR3 sequence: CAWSVGGPLNQPQHF. DNA of the CDR3: TGTGCCTGGAGTGTGGGGGGTCCCCTTAATCAGCCCCAGCATTTT.

This clone was picked up one time. The V gene is TRBV5-1, the J gene TRBJ1-2; D uncertain. CDR1 is SGHRS and CDR2 is YFSETQ in the germline V gene. This CDR3 spans 12 amino acids. The V end was cut by 0 bases, the J end by 8 bases, with 8 bases between. CDR3 sequence: CASSLGGEGYTF. The CDR3 bases are TGCGCCAGCAGCTTGGGCGGGGAAGGCTACACCTTC.

The V gene is TRBV7-2, the J gene TRBJ2-7, with D possibly matching TRBD1 (7 bases). CDR3 length: 14 amino acids. V lost 4 bases, J lost 4 bases, and 14 bases lay in between. Germline CDR1 is SGHTA and CDR2 is FQGNSA. CDR3 amino acids: CASSSGGNLYEQYF. DNA of the CDR3: TGTGCCAGCAGCTCAGGGGGGAACTTATACGAGCAGTACTTC.

J is TRBJ2-2 and V is TRBV12-3 or TRBV12-4; D remains ambiguous. Trimming removed 6 bases from V and 5 bases from J, with 10 bases in between. The CDR3 is 13 amino acids. The CDR3 DNA reads TGTGCCAGCAGCCCCCTCGGGACCGGGGAGCTGTTTTTT. Its translation is CASSPLGTGELFF.

The chain joins TRBV7-9 to TRBJ1-5; D not certain. Trimming took 5 bases from V and 2 from J, leaving 10 bases between them. Germline V lookup: CDR1 SEHNR, CDR2 FQNEAQ (reference sequence). The CDR3 is made up of 14 amino acids. The CDR3 protein is CASSGGNGNQPQHF. CDR3 DNA: TGTGCCAGCAGCGGCGGGAACGGCAATCAGCCCCAGCATTTT. The complete variable domain, with remaining parts taken from reference TRBV7-9 and TRBJ1-5, reads DTGVSQNPRHKITKRGQNVTFRCDPISEHNRLYWYRQTLGQGPEFLTYFQNEAQLEKSRLLSDRFSAERPKGSFSTLEIQRTEQGDSAMYLCASSGGNGNQPQHFGDGTRLSIL.

CDR3 sequence: CASSITSGYSTDNEQFF. DNA of the CDR3: TGTGCCAGTAGTATCACTAGCGGATACTCCACCGACAATGAGCAGTTCTTC. V usage is TRBV19 and J usage is TRBJ2-1; 8 nucleotides line up with TRBD2. V shed 3 bases, J shed 5 bases, and the junction held 12 bases outside the gene matches. This CDR3 comprises 17 residues. Germline V gene data show CDR1 as LNHDA and CDR2 as SQIVND (reference sequence).

The chain couples TRBV7-3 to TRBJ2-1; possibly TRBD1 for D (6 bases). Trimming left V 4 bases short and J 6 bases short, with 10 bases between. CDR1 and CDR2 from the germline V gene are SGHTA and FQGTGA. CDR3 length: 13 amino acids. CDR3 DNA: TGTGCCAGCAGCTCCGGACAGCTCAATGAGCAGTTCTTC. Protein product: CASSSGQLNEQFF.

This chain links TRBV28 with TRBJ1-2; 7 nucleotides match TRBD1. V lost 4 bases, J lost 1 base, and 3 bases stayed unmatched. The CDR3 is 14 amino acids. Germline V gene lookup returns CDR1 MDHEN and CDR2 SYDVKM. The CDR3 DNA reads TGTGCCAGCAGTTCCGGGACAGATAACTATGGCTACACCTTC. The encoded protein is CASSSGTDNYGYTF.

The chain has TRBV19 and TRBJ1-4, with D uncertain. Trimming removed 3 bases at V and 2 bases at J, with 16 bases between. CDR1 is LNHDA and CDR2 is SQIVND in the germline V gene (reference sequence). CDR3 length: 17 amino acids. CDR3 nucleotide sequence: TGTGCCAGTAGTATGTGGAGAGTTGGCGGGACTAATGAAAAACTGTTTTTT. Its translation: CASSMWRVGGTNEKLFF.

V usage is TRBV7-2 and J usage is TRBJ1-6, with 8 positions matching TRBD1. The germline V gene has CDR1 SGHTA and CDR2 FQGNSA. Trimming cost V 5 bases and J 8 bases; bases outside gene matches: 11. The CDR3 loop spans 16 amino acids. CDR3 residues: CASSQGGSGGDSPLHF. As DNA, the CDR3 is TGTGCCAGCAGCCAAGGGGGTTCAGGGGGCGATTCACCCCTCCACTTT.

This clone has only one observation. The chain carries TRBV18 and TRBJ2-5, with TRBD2 as a possible D gene (6 bases). The germline V gene encodes CDR1 KGHSH and CDR2 LQKENI. This CDR3 comprises 14 residues. Trimming left V 8 bases short and J 6 bases short, with 19 bases between. CDR3 region: CASHAYGGIKTQYF. The CDR3 nucleotides read TGTGCCAGCCACGCATACGGGGGTATCAAGACCCAGTACTTC.

The genes are TRBV28 and TRBJ2-1; D may be TRBD2 (6 bases). The CDR3 runs to 15 residues. Germline CDR1 MDHEN, CDR2 SYDVKM. V lost 5 bases to trimming and J lost 3 bases, with 14 bases between them. CDR3: CASSPPRGGYNEQFF. The CDR3 DNA sequence: TGTGCCAGCAGTCCCCCGCGGGGAGGCTACAATGAGCAGTTCTTC. The whole variable domain, filled in from reference TRBV28 and TRBJ2-1, reads DVKVTQSSRYLVKRTGEKVFLECVQDMDHENMFWYRQDPGLGLRLIYFSYDVKMKEKGDIPEGYSVSREKKERFSLILESASTNQTSMYLCASSPPRGGYNEQFFGPGTRLTVL.

The genes are TRBV27 and TRBJ1-2; a weak D match, TRBD1 (5 bases). Trimming shortened V by 7 bases and J by 3 bases, and 12 bases separated the two germline ends. Germline CDR1 reads MNHEY; CDR2 reads SMNVEV (reference sequence). CDR3 length equals 13 residues. The CDR3 DNA reads TGTGCCAGCACCGGGCAGGGCTACTATGGCTACACCTTC. Translation: CASTGQGYYGYTF.

The chain combines TRBV5-6 with TRBJ2-3, with 10 nucleotides matching TRBD2. The CDR3 consists of 16 residues. J gave up 10 bases and V 4 bases, and 15 bases lay outside the gene matches. Germline V gene lookup returns CDR1 SGHDT and CDR2 YYEEEE. The chain's CDR3 is CASSRSSGGRPFAQYF. CDR3 nucleotide sequence: TGTGCCAGCAGCCGATCTAGCGGGGGCCGCCCCTTTGCGCAGTATTTT.

The chain links TRBV6-6 to TRBJ2-4, with D perhaps matching TRBD1 (6 bases). Germline V gene lookup returns CDR1 MNHNY and CDR2 SVGAGI (reference sequence). Trimming took off 6 bases at V and 2 bases at J, with 11 bases between the two ends. The CDR3 is made up of 14 amino acids. CDR3 protein: CASRDTGTKNIQYF. CDR3 nucleotide sequence: TGTGCCAGCAGAGATACAGGGACCAAAAACATTCAGTACTTC.

This rearrangement joins TRBV18 to TRBJ1-2; the match to TRBD1 covers 12 bases. Germline values: CDR1 KGHSH, CDR2 LQKENI. This CDR3 region has 18 residues. V lost 4 bases, J lost 4 bases, and 13 bases stayed unmatched. CDR3 bases: TGTGCCAGCTCACGGGAATCGGGACAGGGGGCGCAGGGCTATGGCTACACCTTC. This sequence encodes CASSRESGQGAQGYGYTF.

The chain employs TRBV6-4 and TRBJ2-7, with D perhaps TRBD2 (6 bases). Between the trimmed V and J ends, which lost 8 bases and 2 bases, there was a span of 19 bases. There are 15 residues in the CDR3. Germline-derived CDR1 and CDR2 are MRHNA and SNTAGT. The DNA for the CDR3 is TGTGCCAGCTACACTGGGGGGAGGCACGCCTACGAGCAGTACTTC. It yields the protein CASYTGGRHAYEQYF.

The chain joins TRBV5-1 to TRBJ2-7; 10 bases fit TRBD1. The CDR3 covers 13 residues. After removal of 3 bases from V and 5 bases from J, the junction contained 2 bases not matched to a gene. Germline CDR1 reads SGHRS; CDR2 reads YFSETQ. The CDR3 coding sequence is TGCGCCAGCAGCTCCGACAGGGGGCACGAGCAGTACTTC. It is translated as CASSSDRGHEQYF.

The V call is TRBV15, the J call TRBJ2-7; 11 bases map to TRBD2. CDR3 length equals 19 residues. Germline V gene data show CDR1 as LNHNV and CDR2 as YYDKDF (reference sequence). With V trimmed by 5 bases and J by 1 base, 16 bases remained unmatched. CDR3 protein: CATSFRAPLAGGPSYEQYF. CDR3 sequence (DNA): TGTGCCACCAGCTTCAGAGCGCCGCTAGCGGGAGGACCTTCCTACGAGCAGTACTTC.

This clone was picked up one time. The J gene is TRBJ1-2, the V gene TRBV10-1; a weak D match, TRBD1 (6 bases). V gave up 11 bases and J gave up 2 bases, with 15 bases separating them. Germline V gene sequence: CDR1 WNHNN, CDR2 SYGVQD (reference sequence). The CDR3 extends over 13 amino acids. CDR3 protein: CAERQETNYGYTF. The CDR3 DNA is TGCGCCGAACGACAGGAGACGAACTATGGCTACACCTTC.

The V gene is TRBV6-6, the J gene TRBJ2-2, with TRBD1 matching over 9 bases. V shed 5 bases, J shed 4 bases, and the junction held 5 bases outside the gene matches. The CDR3 runs 15 residues. The germline CDR1 and CDR2 sequences are MNHNY and SVGAGI (reference sequence). CDR3 in DNA: TGTGCCAGCAGTCCGGGACAGGGCGGCACCGGGGAGCTGTTTTTT. Amino acid sequence: CASSPGQGGTGELFF.

This clone occurred once. V usage is TRBV4-1 and J usage is TRBJ1-2; 8 bases are shared with TRBD1. In germline, CDR1 is MGHRA, CDR2 YSYEKL. V was clipped by 3 bases and J by 4 bases; unmatched bases: 4. The length of the CDR3 is 14 residues. The CDR3 DNA reads TGCGCCAGCAGCCAGACAGGGGCTCCCTATGGCTACACCTTC. Its protein product is CASSQTGAPYGYTF.